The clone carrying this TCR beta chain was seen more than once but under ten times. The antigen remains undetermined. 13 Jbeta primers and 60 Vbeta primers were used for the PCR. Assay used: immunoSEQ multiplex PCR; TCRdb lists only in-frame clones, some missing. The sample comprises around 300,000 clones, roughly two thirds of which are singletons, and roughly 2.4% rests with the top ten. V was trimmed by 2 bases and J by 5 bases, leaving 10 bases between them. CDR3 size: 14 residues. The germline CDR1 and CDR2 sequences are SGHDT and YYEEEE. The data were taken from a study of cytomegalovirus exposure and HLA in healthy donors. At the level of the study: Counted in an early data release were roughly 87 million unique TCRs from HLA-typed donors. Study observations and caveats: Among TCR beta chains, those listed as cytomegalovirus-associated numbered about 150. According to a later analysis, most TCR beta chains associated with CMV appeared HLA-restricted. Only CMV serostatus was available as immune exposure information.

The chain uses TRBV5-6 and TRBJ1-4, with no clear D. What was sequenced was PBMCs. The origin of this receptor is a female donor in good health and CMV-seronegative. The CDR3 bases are TGTGCCAGCAGCTTAGGACTGATGAATGAAAAACTGTTTTTT. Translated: CASSLGLMNEKLFF.